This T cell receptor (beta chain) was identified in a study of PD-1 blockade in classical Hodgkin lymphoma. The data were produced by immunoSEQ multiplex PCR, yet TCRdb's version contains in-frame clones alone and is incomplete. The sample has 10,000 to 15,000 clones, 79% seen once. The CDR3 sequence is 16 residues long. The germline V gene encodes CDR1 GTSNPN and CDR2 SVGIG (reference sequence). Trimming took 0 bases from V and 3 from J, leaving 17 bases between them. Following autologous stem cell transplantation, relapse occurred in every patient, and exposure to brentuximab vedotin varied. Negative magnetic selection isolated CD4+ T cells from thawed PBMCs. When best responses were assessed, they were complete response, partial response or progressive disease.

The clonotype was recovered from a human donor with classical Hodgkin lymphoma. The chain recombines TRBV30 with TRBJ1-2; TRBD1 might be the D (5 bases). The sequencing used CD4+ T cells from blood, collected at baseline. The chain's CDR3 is CAWSVPRHGTDYGYTF. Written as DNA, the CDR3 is TGTGCCTGGAGTGTACCGAGACACGGGACGGACTATGGCTACACCTTC.